Listed here is a single T cell receptor beta chain. This sample is part of a study of blood T cell repertoires in COVID-19. Across the study: COVID-19 samples from acute and convalescent phases originated in the United States, Italy and Spain. PBMCs, B-cell-depleted T cells, or T cells provided the cDNA or gDNA that made up the material.

Assay: immunoSEQ multiplex PCR; the TCRdb copy retains only in-frame clones and omits some. This table has approximately 320,000 clones, approximately 85% appearing once. CDR3 length equals 14 residues. Germline-derived CDR1 and CDR2 are LNHDA and SQIVND (reference sequence). J lost 5 bases, V lost 5 bases, and 6 bases had no gene match. This clonotype was obtained from a human donor in a cohort sampled during active COVID-19. The chain joins TRBV19 to TRBJ2-5, with 9 nucleotides matching TRBD2. Sequencing used peripheral blood. The CDR3 here is CASSPLAGTETQYF. In DNA form, the CDR3 reads TGTGCCAGTAGTCCGCTAGCGGGGACTGAGACCCAGTACTTC.